The source of this T cell receptor (beta chain) is a study of T cells in Graves' hyperthyroidism and ophthalmopathy. The study's findings and limits: A 13 V-J model separated ophthalmopathy from stable hyperthyroidism.

Trimming stripped 3 bases from V and 0 bases from J, with 5 bases between. The CDR3 extends over 13 amino acids. This clonotype has at least ten counts. The antigen is unknown. Amplification yielded TCR beta CDR3 regions, with RNA transcripts as the source. RT-PCR in the first round (using the HTBI primer set) targeted the TCR CDR3. Each CDR3 protein gets one entry after TCRdb re-called the multiplex PCR reads with MiXCR. The sample yields about 530,000 distinct CDR3 sequences, roughly a sixth seen once. Orbital computed tomography, thyroid ultrasound, serum thyroxine and TRAb, and clinical symptoms together informed the diagnoses.

This chain connects TRBV12-3 or TRBV12-4 to TRBJ1-2; no clear D. Sequencing input: blood. The sequence was collected from a woman aged 18-30 years with Graves' ophthalmopathy. CDR3 sequence (DNA): TGTGCCAGCAGTTTTGGGTCTAACTATGGCTACACCTTC. This codes for CASSFGSNYGYTF.